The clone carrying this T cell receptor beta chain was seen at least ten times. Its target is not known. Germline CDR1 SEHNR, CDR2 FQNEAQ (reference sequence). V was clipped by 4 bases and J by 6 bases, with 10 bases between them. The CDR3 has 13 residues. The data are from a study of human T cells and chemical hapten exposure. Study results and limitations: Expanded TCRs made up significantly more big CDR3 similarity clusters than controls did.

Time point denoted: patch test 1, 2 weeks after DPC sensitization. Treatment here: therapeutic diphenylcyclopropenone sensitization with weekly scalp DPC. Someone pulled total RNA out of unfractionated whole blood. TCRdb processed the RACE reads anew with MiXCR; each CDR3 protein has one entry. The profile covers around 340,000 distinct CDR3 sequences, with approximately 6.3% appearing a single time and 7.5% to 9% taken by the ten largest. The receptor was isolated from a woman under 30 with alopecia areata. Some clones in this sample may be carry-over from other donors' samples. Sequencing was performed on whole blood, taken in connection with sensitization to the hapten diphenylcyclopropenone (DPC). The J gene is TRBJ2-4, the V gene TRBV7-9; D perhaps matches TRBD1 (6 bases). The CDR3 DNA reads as TGTGCCAGCAGCTCGGACAGCTTAAACATTCAGTACTTC. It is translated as CASSSDSLNIQYF.